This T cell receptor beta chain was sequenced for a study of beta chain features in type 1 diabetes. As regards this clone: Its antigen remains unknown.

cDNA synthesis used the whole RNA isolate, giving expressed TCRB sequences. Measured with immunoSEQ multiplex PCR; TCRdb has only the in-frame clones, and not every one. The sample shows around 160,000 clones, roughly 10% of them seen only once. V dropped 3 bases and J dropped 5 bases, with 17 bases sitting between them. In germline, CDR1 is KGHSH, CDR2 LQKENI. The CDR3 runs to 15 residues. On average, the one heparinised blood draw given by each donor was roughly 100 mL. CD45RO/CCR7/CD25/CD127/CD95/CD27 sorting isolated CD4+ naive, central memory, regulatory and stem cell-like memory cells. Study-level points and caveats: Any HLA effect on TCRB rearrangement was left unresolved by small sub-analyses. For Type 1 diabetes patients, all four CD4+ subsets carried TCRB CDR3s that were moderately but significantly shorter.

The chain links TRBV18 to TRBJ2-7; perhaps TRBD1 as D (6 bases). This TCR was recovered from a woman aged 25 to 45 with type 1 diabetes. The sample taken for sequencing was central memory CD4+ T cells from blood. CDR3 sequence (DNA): TGTGCCAGCTCACCTCAAGAGGACAGCGCTGACGAGCAGTACTTC. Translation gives CASSPQEDSADEQYF.